Sequencing of this T cell receptor beta chain was carried out in a study of shared clonotypes between healthy human individuals. Study-wide background: Researchers assigned three CD4 naive, three CD4 memory, two CD8 naive and one CD8 memory plate to each donor.

Trimming shortened V by 1 base and J by 1 base, and 8 bases separated the two germline ends. Germline-derived CDR1 and CDR2 are SEHNR and FQNEAQ (reference sequence). There are 14 residues in the CDR3. Splitting of each subset's genomic DNA was done evenly across several immunoSEQ plates. Assay: immunoSEQ multiplex PCR; the TCRdb copy retains only in-frame clones and omits some. The table lists around 1.1 million clones, roughly 80% of them singletons. Findings and caveats of the study: A generally larger estimated richness was seen in naive subsets than in memory subsets.

A remark on this clone: The antigen remains unidentified.

The V call is TRBV7-9, the J call TRBJ2-7; unclear D gene. This receptor was taken from a man aged 18 to 30 in good health. Some clones in this sample may be carry-over from other donors' samples. Sequenced: memory CD4+ T cells from PBMCs. The subset here: CD45RA-negative fraction. CDR3 sequence (DNA): TGTGCCAGCAGCTTAGACGGCGGATCCTACGAGCAGTACTTC. Translation: CASSLDGGSYEQYF.